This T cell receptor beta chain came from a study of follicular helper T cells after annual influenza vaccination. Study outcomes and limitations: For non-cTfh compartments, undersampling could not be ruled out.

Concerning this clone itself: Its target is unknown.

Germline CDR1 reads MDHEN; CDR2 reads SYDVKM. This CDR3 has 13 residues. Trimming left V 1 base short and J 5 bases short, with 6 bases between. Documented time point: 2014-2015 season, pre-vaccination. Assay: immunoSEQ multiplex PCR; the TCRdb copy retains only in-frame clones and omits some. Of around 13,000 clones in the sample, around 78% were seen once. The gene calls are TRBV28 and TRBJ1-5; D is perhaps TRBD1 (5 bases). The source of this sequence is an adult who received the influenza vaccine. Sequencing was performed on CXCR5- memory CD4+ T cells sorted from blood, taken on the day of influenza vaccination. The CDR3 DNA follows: TGTGCCAGCAGTTTATTAGGGGATCAGCCCCAGCATTTT. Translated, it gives CASSLLGDQPQHF.